This T cell receptor beta chain was profiled in a study of blood T cell repertoires in COVID-19. Study at large: Collection of acute and convalescent COVID-19 samples took place in the United States, Italy and Spain.

The germline V gene has CDR1 SGHDN and CDR2 FVKESK. The CDR3 extends over 14 amino acids. V was trimmed by 2 bases and J by 2 bases, leaving 10 bases between them. This clone was seen a single time. Seattle's enrolled individuals joined amid active infection and were then monitored longitudinally. In the study's own analysis: Nucleated cell number was recorded as an estimate derived from reference gene primer amplification. The data were produced by immunoSEQ multiplex PCR, yet TCRdb's version contains in-frame clones alone and is incomplete. D and trimming come from the DNA, and the V and J calls and clone size come from that table. The sample yields approximately 300,000 clones, approximately 83% seen once.

This sequence originates from a person aged 65 to 85 with COVID-19, enrolled during active disease. This rearrangement joins TRBV14 to TRBJ2-7; TRBD2 is a possible D gene (6 bases). Sequencing was carried out using peripheral blood. The CDR3 nucleotides read TGTGCCAGCAGCCAATTCGCGGGGCCCTACGAGCAGTACTTC. Amino acids: CASSQFAGPYEQYF.